Listed here are 31 T cell receptor beta chains from one sample, sequenced in a study of cytomegalovirus exposure and HLA in healthy donors. The study ran its PCR with 60 Vbeta and 13 Jbeta primers. This table comes from immunoSEQ multiplex PCR, and its TCRdb copy is limited to in-frame clones, with some not included. The listing contains 55,000 to 65,000 clones. Sequencing used PBMCs. These receptor sequences come from a woman aged 18-29 years in good health and CMV-seronegative.

The V and J genes are TRBV30 and TRBJ1-1, with D uncertain. V dropped 5 bases and J dropped 0 bases, with 10 bases sitting between them. Germline CDR1 GTSNPN, CDR2 SVGIG (reference sequence). The CDR3 runs 13 residues. In DNA, the CDR3 is TGTGCCTGGGGTCGACTCCTGAACACTGAAGCTTTCTTT. Translating it yields CAWGRLLNTEAFF.

The chain employs TRBV7-3 and TRBJ1-1; 8 bases agree with TRBD1. The CDR3 extends over 15 amino acids. Unmatched junction bases numbered 2, after V lost 1 base and J lost 1 base. Germline values: CDR1 SGHTA, CDR2 FQGTGA. CDR3 amino acids: CASSLNQGANTEAFF. Here the CDR3 DNA reads TGTGCCAGCAGCTTAAACCAGGGGGCGAACACTGAAGCTTTCTTT.

DNA of the CDR3: TGCAGCGTGGGGGACAGGGGGTATGGCTACACCTTC. Translation gives CSVGDRGYGYTF. This sequence joins TRBV29-1 and TRBJ1-2, with 11 bases identical to TRBD1. Germline V gene data show CDR1 as SQVTM and CDR2 as ANQGSEA. Trimming took 6 bases from V and 5 from J; bases not matched to a gene: 2. The CDR3 runs 12 residues.

The chain uses TRBV14 and TRBJ1-2; 9 nucleotides line up with TRBD1. The CDR3 has 13 residues. Looked up from germline, CDR1 is SGHDN and CDR2 is FVKESK. The ends lost 1 base at V and 8 bases at J; junction bases unmatched: 2. Here the CDR3 DNA reads TGTGCCAGCAGCCAAGGGGACAGGGTCGGCTACACCTTC. It codes for CASSQGDRVGYTF.

This chain uses TRBV27 with TRBJ2-7; D not certain. V lost 6 bases, J lost 3 bases, and 15 bases lay in between. The CDR3 runs 14 residues. Germline V gives CDR1 MNHEY, CDR2 SMNVEV (reference sequence). DNA of the CDR3: TGTGCCAGCAGCCCCCACAGATCTCACTACGAGCAGTACTTC. Its protein is CASSPHRSHYEQYF.

V and J are TRBV18 and TRBJ2-7; weak D call: TRBD2 (7 bases). The CDR3 spans 16 residues. Germline-derived CDR1 and CDR2 are KGHSH and LQKENI. V gave up 3 bases and J gave up 3 bases, with 18 bases separating them. CDR3 DNA: TGTGCCAGCTCACCCACCTTAGGGGGGGCGGTCTACGAGCAGTACTTC. As protein: CASSPTLGGAVYEQYF.

This rearrangement joins TRBV6-1 to TRBJ2-2; 10 bases map to TRBD2. Per germline, CDR1 MNHNS and CDR2 SASEGT. Losses at the gene ends were 8 bases for V and 3 bases for J; bases not matched to a gene: 0. This CDR3 contains 13 residues. The CDR3 here is CASGLADTGELFF. As DNA, the CDR3 is TGTGCCAGCGGACTAGCGGACACCGGGGAGCTGTTTTTT.

V usage is TRBV30 and J usage is TRBJ1-2, with no clear D. V was shortened by 5 bases and J by 9 bases, with 7 bases between the two germline ends. This CDR3 spans 9 amino acids. Per the germline V gene, CDR1 is GTSNPN and CDR2 is SVGIG (reference sequence). The CDR3 DNA reads TGTGCCTGGGTCCTTAGCTACACCTTC. Residues: CAWVLSYTF.

The V gene is TRBV19, the J gene TRBJ2-7; 7 nucleotides agree with TRBD2. Per the germline V gene, CDR1 is LNHDA and CDR2 is SQIVND (reference sequence). Unmatched junction bases numbered 9, after V lost 5 bases and J lost 5 bases. The CDR3 runs 14 residues. The CDR3 nucleotides read TGTGCCAGTAGTCCTCTGGACGGGGGGAACGAGCAGTACTTC. The encoded protein is CASSPLDGGNEQYF. Together with reference TRBV19 and TRBJ2-7, the CDR3 gives the full variable domain: DGGITQSPKYLFRKEGQNVTLSCEQNLNHDAMYWYRQDPGQGLRLIYYSQIVNDFQKGDIAEGYSVSREKKESFPLTVTSAQKNPTAFYLCASSPLDGGNEQYFGPGTRLTVT.

The genes are TRBV9 and TRBJ1-1; perhaps TRBD1 as D (5 bases). With 3 bases removed from V and 3 bases from J, the gap between germline ends came to 12 bases. CDR1 SGDLS and CDR2 YYNGEE come from the germline V gene. There are 14 residues in the CDR3. The CDR3 reads CASSADSTYTEAFF. In DNA, the CDR3 is TGTGCCAGCAGCGCCGACAGTACTTACACTGAAGCTTTCTTT.

The chain combines TRBV6-5 with TRBJ2-7; perhaps TRBD1 as D (6 bases). CDR3 length: 13 amino acids. The V gene's germline CDR1 is MNHEY and CDR2 SVGAGI. Trimming shortened V by 7 bases and J by 5 bases, and 15 bases separated the two germline ends. This CDR3 is CASTTGRKDEQYF. The CDR3 DNA reads TGTGCCAGCACCACAGGGCGTAAAGACGAGCAGTACTTC.

With regard to this clone: Mismatch with germline at one junction end may stem from a read error. CDR3 region: CASSLASGPDTQYF. In nucleotides, the CDR3 is TGTGCTAGCAGCTTAGCAAGCGGGCCAGATACGCAGTATTTT. The chain recombines TRBV7-7 with TRBJ2-3; TRBD2 is a possible D gene (6 bases). Germline CDR1 reads SSHAT; CDR2 reads FNYEAQ (reference sequence). This CDR3 is 14 amino acids long. Together with reference TRBV7-7 and TRBJ2-3, the CDR3 gives the full variable domain: GAGVSQSPRYKVTKRGQDVTLRCDPISSHATLYWYQQALGQGPEFLTYFNYEAQPDKSGLPSDRFSAERPEGSISTLTIQRTEQRDSAMYRCASSLASGPDTQYFGPGTRLTVL.

The V gene is TRBV25-1, the J gene TRBJ2-7, with 7 bases aligning to TRBD1. This CDR3 is 13 amino acids long. CDR1 and CDR2 (germline): MGHDK, SYGVNS. V trimming: 6 bases; J trimming: 2 bases; junction bases outside the gene matches: 4. This CDR3 reads CASSPGTAYEQYF. DNA of the CDR3: TGTGCCAGCAGCCCTGGGACAGCCTACGAGCAGTACTTC.

The chain recombines TRBV29-1 with TRBJ1-2; tentative D call: TRBD1 (6 bases). CDR1 and CDR2 (germline): SQVTM, ANQGSEA. The CDR3 extends over 15 amino acids. V lost 3 bases, J lost 8 bases, and 22 bases lay in between. The CDR3 coding sequence is TGCAGCGTTGATGAAGGGGGGGCCATGGCGCGGGGCTACACCTTC. Protein: CSVDEGGAMARGYTF.

This chain connects TRBV13 to TRBJ2-7; D possibly corresponds to TRBD1 (5 bases). The germline gives CDR1 PRHDT, CDR2 FYEKMQ (reference sequence). This CDR3 comprises 15 residues. V was cut by 5 bases and J by 3 bases, with 17 bases left in between. The DNA of the CDR3 is TGTGCCAGCAGCCCAGTCGGACAAGGGAACTACGAGCAGTACTTC. Its protein is CASSPVGQGNYEQYF.

The rearrangement links TRBV25-1 to TRBJ2-7, with D perhaps TRBD2 (6 bases). This CDR3 has 13 amino acids. Between the trimmed V and J ends, which lost 3 bases and 5 bases, there was a span of 11 bases. Per the germline V gene, CDR1 is MGHDK and CDR2 is SYGVNS. The DNA of the CDR3 is TGTGCCAGCAGTGAGGCGGGGAGAGACGAGCAGTACTTC. Protein: CASSEAGRDEQYF.

For this clone: The sample holds other DNA sequences that translate to the same CDR3. The chain couples TRBV29-1 to TRBJ2-7, with TRBD1 identical over 10 bases. Germline assignment: CDR1 SQVTM and CDR2 ANQGSEA. Trimming cost V 6 bases and J 2 bases; bases outside gene matches: 4. This CDR3 is built from 13 residues. CDR3 residues: CSVKGQGAYEQYF. CDR3 coding DNA: TGCAGCGTGAAAGGACAGGGGGCCTACGAGCAGTACTTC.

This sequence joins TRBV23-1 and TRBJ2-1, with a tentative D call TRBD1 (5 bases). TRBV23-1 is flagged as an ORF with uncertain function. Trimming pared 3 bases from V and 9 bases from J, leaving 27 bases between. The CDR3 runs 18 residues. The CDR3, as DNA: TGCGCCAGCAGTCACCGGACGGTACCGGGCCCCCAGGGTCGTGAGCAGTTCTTC. Protein sequence: CASSHRTVPGPQGREQFF.

This chain joins TRBV7-9 and TRBJ1-3; D gene unclear. Germline CDR1 SEHNR, CDR2 FQNEAQ (reference sequence). The CDR3 runs 15 residues. V lost 6 bases to trimming and J lost 3 bases, with 15 bases between them. This CDR3 is CASRPRVRVGNTIYF. The CDR3 DNA reads TGTGCCAGCAGGCCCCGGGTTCGGGTTGGAAACACCATATATTTT.

The rearrangement joins TRBV19 to TRBJ1-1; D not certain. Between the trimmed V and J ends, which lost 7 bases and 4 bases, there was a span of 19 bases. The V gene's germline CDR1 is LNHDA and CDR2 SQIVND (reference sequence). This CDR3 region has 15 residues. This CDR3 reads CASTPRRELATEAFF. For the CDR3, the DNA is TGTGCCAGTACCCCACGGCGGGAACTAGCCACTGAAGCTTTCTTT.

J is TRBJ1-1 and V is TRBV6-5; TRBD1 matches at 10 bases. CDR1 is MNHEY, CDR2 SVGAGI, per germline. Trimming at V came to 2 bases and at J to 0 bases, leaving 3 bases not matched to a gene. The CDR3 runs to 16 residues. The CDR3 DNA reads TGTGCCAGCAGTTACGGACAGGGGGATATGAACACTGAAGCTTTCTTT. It encodes CASSYGQGDMNTEAFF.

The rearrangement uses TRBV10-3 and TRBJ1-2, with D tentatively TRBD1 (6 bases). V was clipped by 3 bases and J by 4 bases, with 12 bases between them. Germline V CDR1 and CDR2: ENHRY, SYGVKD. There are 14 residues in the CDR3. The CDR3: CAISDRGVGYGYTF. CDR3 nucleotide sequence: TGTGCCATCAGTGACAGGGGTGTTGGCTATGGCTACACCTTC.

V usage is TRBV10-3 and J usage is TRBJ2-1, with 9 bases that match TRBD2. CDR1 is ENHRY, CDR2 SYGVKD, per germline. This CDR3 is built from 20 residues. With V trimmed by 3 bases and J by 1 base, 16 bases remained unmatched. CDR3 region: CAISELWASGVKTSYNEQFF. Written as DNA, the CDR3 is TGTGCCATCAGTGAACTTTGGGCTAGCGGGGTAAAAACATCCTACAATGAGCAGTTCTTC.

The chain joins TRBV6-1 to TRBJ1-2; 8 nucleotides match TRBD1. Trimming cost V 0 bases and J 8 bases; bases outside gene matches: 11. The germline gives CDR1 MNHNS, CDR2 SASEGT. The CDR3 spans 16 residues. DNA for the CDR3: TGTGCCAGCAGTGAAGCGCTTCGGGGGACAGGTTTCGGCTACACCTTC. The encoded protein is CASSEALRGTGFGYTF.

The gene calls are TRBV11-2 and TRBJ2-7; 7 bases line up with TRBD2. V shed 7 bases, J shed 3 bases, and the junction held 6 bases outside the gene matches. The germline gives CDR1 SGHAT, CDR2 FQNNGV. This CDR3 contains 13 residues. DNA for the CDR3: TGTGCCAGCACCAAGCGGGGTGACTACGAGCAGTACTTC. Its protein is CASTKRGDYEQYF.

The chain combines TRBV18 with TRBJ2-3, with 16 bases matching TRBD2. With V trimmed by 6 bases and J by 5 bases, 8 bases remained unmatched. The germline gives CDR1 KGHSH, CDR2 LQKENI. CDR3 length equals 17 residues. CDR3 in amino acids: CASSSGTSGRAGDTQYF. The CDR3 DNA reads TGTGCCAGCTCGTCCGGGACTAGCGGGAGGGCCGGAGATACGCAGTATTTT. Full variable domain (rest looked up from reference TRBV18 and TRBJ2-3): NAGVMQNPRHLVRRRGQEARLRCSPMKGHSHVYWYRQLPEEGLKFMVYLQKENIIDESGMPKERFSAEFPKEGPSILRIQQVVRGDSAAYFCASSSGTSGRAGDTQYFGPGTRLTVL.

This sequence joins TRBV5-4 and TRBJ2-1; a possible D gene is TRBD1 (5 bases). Germline V lookup: CDR1 SGHNT, CDR2 YYREEE (reference sequence). V was cut by 4 bases and J by 13 bases, with 15 bases left in between. The CDR3 loop spans 12 amino acids. The CDR3 nucleotides are TGTGCCAGCAGCCGTGACAGCAGCAATCAGTTCTTC. It encodes CASSRDSSNQFF.

This chain uses TRBV25-1 with TRBJ2-7, with D perhaps TRBD2 (6 bases). Germline loops: CDR1 MGHDK, CDR2 SYGVNS. V lost 7 bases and J 4 bases, leaving 11 bases between the germline ends. The CDR3 runs to 12 residues. CDR3 region: CASNGGSYEQYF. CDR3 nucleotide sequence: TGTGCCAGCAATGGGGGGTCTTACGAGCAGTACTTC.

The chain has TRBV18 and TRBJ2-5; weak D call: TRBD2 (5 bases). Deletions cut 1 base from V and 4 bases from J, with 10 bases between. The CDR3 is 14 amino acids. Germline-derived CDR1 and CDR2 are KGHSH and LQKENI. CDR3 nucleotides: TGTGCCAGCTCACCACTAGGGAGCCGAGAGACCCAGTACTTC. Residues: CASSPLGSRETQYF.

Notes on this clone: It is likely a read error, because the conserved phenylalanine at the end of the CDR3 is missing. No DNA is shown, since the ends of the CDR3 on it are uncertain; the CDR3 is the one TCRdb lists. The chain is built from TRBV20-1 and TRBJ1-2; whether TRBD1, the table's D call, matches the DNA was not checked. Germline loops: CDR1 DFQATT, CDR2 SNEGSKA (reference sequence). From its first to its last residue, the CDR3 has 8 amino acids. The CDR3 reads CSVGTGEV.

The chain uses TRBV7-8 and TRBJ2-7; 10 bases match TRBD1. V trimming: 6 bases; J trimming: 4 bases; junction bases outside the gene matches: 9. The CDR3 length is 15 residues. Germline CDR1 and CDR2: SGHVS and FQNEAQ. The CDR3 here is CASRKGRQGAYEQYF. The CDR3, as DNA: TGTGCCAGCAGAAAAGGGAGACAGGGGGCTTACGAGCAGTACTTC.